This TCR beta chain came from a study of cytomegalovirus exposure and HLA in healthy donors. Study summary: Earlier results showed 117 million unique TCR beta sequences derived from roughly 200 million T cells. Overall study findings and caveats: Presence/absence results assume similar sequencing depth per donor, which may not hold. By a later analysis, the bulk of CMV-associated TCR beta chains appeared HLA-restricted. It was reported that TCR beta sequences correctly inferred the HLA-A and HLA-B alleles for most subjects.

Trimming took 7 bases from V and 6 from J; bases not matched to a gene: 15. The CDR3 extends over 15 amino acids. Per germline, CDR1 SNHLY and CDR2 FYNNEI. Amplification used 60 Vbeta primers and 13 Jbeta primers. Assay used: immunoSEQ multiplex PCR; TCRdb lists only in-frame clones, some missing. The sample contains 98,000 or so clones, around three quarters of which appear only once. This clone has just one count. The target antigen is unknown. This chain connects TRBV2 to TRBJ2-7; 7 nucleotides line up with TRBD2. Sequenced: PBMCs. The sequence derives from a woman between 18 and 29 years old in good health and CMV-seropositive. This chain's CDR3 is CASNGPRAGEGEQYF. The DNA for the CDR3 is TGTGCCAGCAATGGGCCTCGGGCGGGAGAAGGCGAGCAGTACTTC. The complete variable domain, with remaining parts taken from reference TRBV2 and TRBJ2-7, reads EPEVTQTPSHQVTQMGQEVILRCVPISNHLYFYWYRQILGQKVEFLVSFYNNEISEKSEIFDDQFSVERPDGSNFTLKIRSTKLEDSAMYFCASNGPRAGEGEQYFGPGTRLTVT.